The clone carrying this T cell receptor beta chain was counted many times. Its specificity is unknown. This CDR3 region has 16 residues. V lost 4 bases to trimming and J lost 0 bases, with 15 bases between them. The germline V gene has CDR1 SGHTA and CDR2 FQGNSA. TCRdb redid the calling of the reads with MiXCR, one entry per CDR3 protein. The data contain about 920,000 distinct CDR3 sequences, approximately 32% of them seen just once; the ten biggest clones take up roughly 12%. This sample was included in a study of T cell repertoires in cytomegalovirus infection. The chain joins TRBV7-2 to TRBJ1-1; D is uncertain. The sequencing used cultured CD8+ T cells from PBMCs, collected from culture after CMV antigen stimulation. This TCR was recovered from a human donor in good health (CMV status not recorded). Some clones in this sample may be carry-over from other donors' samples. Here the CDR3 DNA reads TGTGCCAGCAGCTCCCAATGGACCTACATGAACACTGAAGCTTTCTTT. Encoded protein: CASSSQWTYMNTEAFF.